Shown below are 16 T cell receptor beta chains from a single sample sequenced in a study of T cell repertoires in cytomegalovirus infection. TCRdb passed the reads through MiXCR, listing each CDR3 protein once. The data show roughly 760,000 distinct CDR3 sequences, 35% seen once. Sequenced: PBMCs. The receptor set was obtained from a human donor in good health (CMV status not recorded). Some clones in this sample may be carry-over from other donors' samples.

This clonotype has a count of ten or more. This rearrangement joins TRBV7-2 to TRBJ2-2; 7 bases map to TRBD1. This CDR3 is built from 15 residues. Germline assignment: CDR1 SGHTA and CDR2 FQGNSA. V was clipped by 2 bases and J by 4 bases; unmatched bases: 4. The CDR3 reads CASSLTGAGTGELFF. The CDR3 DNA follows: TGTGCCAGCAGCTTAACAGGGGCCGGCACCGGGGAGCTGTTTTTT.

This sequence joins TRBV18 and TRBJ2-7; the match to TRBD2 covers 9 bases. The CDR3 consists of 16 residues. Trimming cost V 4 bases and J 3 bases; bases outside gene matches: 10. The germline gives CDR1 KGHSH, CDR2 LQKENI. CDR3 DNA: TGTGCCAGCTCACAACTAGGGACTAGCCTTAACTACGAGCAGTACTTC. This gives the protein CASSQLGTSLNYEQYF.

This clonotype has ten or more counts. The chain is built from TRBV12-3 or TRBV12-4 and TRBJ1-1; a possible D gene is TRBD1 (6 bases). V dropped 5 bases and J dropped 1 base, with 8 bases sitting between them. The CDR3 is 13 amino acids. The CDR3 sequence is CASSKTGNTEAFF. The CDR3 coding sequence is TGTGCCAGCAGTAAGACAGGGAACACTGAAGCTTTCTTT.

The chain uses TRBV12-3 or TRBV12-4 and TRBJ1-5, with a possible D match to TRBD1 (6 bases). The length of the CDR3 is 18 residues. Trimming took off 5 bases at V and 1 base at J, with 21 bases between the two ends. CDR3: CASSPRGTTGRSNQPQHF. CDR3 bases: TGTGCCAGCAGTCCCCGAGGGACGACAGGCCGGAGCAATCAGCCCCAGCATTTT.

This clonotype was seen at least ten times. The chain links TRBV7-8 to TRBJ2-7, with 8 bases aligning to TRBD2. Germline loops: CDR1 SGHVS, CDR2 FQNEAQ. This CDR3 is built from 13 residues. The V gene end was trimmed by 8 bases and the J gene end by 5 bases; junction bases not matched to a gene: 8. The CDR3 is CASRGLVLDEQYF. In DNA form, the CDR3 reads TGTGCCAGCCGGGGACTAGTGTTAGACGAGCAGTACTTC. Drawing the rest from reference TRBV7-8 and TRBJ2-7, the complete variable domain is GAGVSQSPRYKVAKRGQDVALRCDPISGHVSLFWYQQALGQGPEFLTYFQNEAQLDKSGLPSDRFFAERPEGSVSTLKIQRTQQEDSAVYLCASRGLVLDEQYFGPGTRLTVT.

J is TRBJ1-1 and V is TRBV14; D not certain. Germline V CDR1 and CDR2: SGHDN, FVKESK. CDR3 length: 14 amino acids. The V end lost 3 bases, the J end lost 0 bases, and 8 bases lay between the germline ends. CDR3 sequence (DNA): TGTGCCAGCAGCCACGAAAGGCTGAACACTGAAGCTTTCTTT. This gives the protein CASSHERLNTEAFF.

Only a few counts were recorded for this clonotype. V and J are TRBV4-1 and TRBJ1-1; D is perhaps TRBD1 (5 bases). V lost 0 bases and J lost 2, with 13 bases in between. The germline V gene encodes CDR1 MGHRA and CDR2 YSYEKL. CDR3 length: 16 residues. For the CDR3, the DNA is TGCGCCAGCAGCCAAGAACCGGGACGGACAAACACTGAAGCTTTCTTT. Protein sequence: CASSQEPGRTNTEAFF.

This clonotype turned up a few times. This chain joins TRBV3-1 and TRBJ1-2, with D unresolved. Trimming stripped 1 base from V and 4 bases from J, with 7 bases between. Germline V lookup: CDR1 LGHDT, CDR2 YNNKEL (reference sequence). The CDR3 length is 13 residues. The CDR3 protein is CASSQGATYGYTF. CDR3 in DNA: TGTGCCAGCAGCCAAGGGGCTACCTATGGCTACACCTTC.

The sample holds a few counts of this clonotype. J is TRBJ2-1 and V is TRBV12-3 or TRBV12-4; D remains unclear. V gave up 1 base and J gave up 3 bases, with 13 bases separating them. The CDR3 has 16 amino acids. The CDR3 protein is CASSLVGQENYNEQFF. CDR3 coding DNA: TGTGCCAGCAGTTTAGTTGGCCAGGAGAACTACAATGAGCAGTTCTTC.

This clonotype was seen more than once but under ten times. J is TRBJ1-6 and V is TRBV6-1; D is possibly TRBD1 (5 bases). The CDR3 has 14 residues. The V and J ends lost 7 bases and 2 bases respectively, with 9 bases between them. The germline CDR1 and CDR2 sequences are MNHNS and SASEGT. The chain's CDR3 is CASTGEAYNSPLHF. For the CDR3, the DNA is TGTGCCAGCACGGGGGAGGCCTATAATTCACCCCTCCACTTT.

The rearrangement joins TRBV3-1 to TRBJ2-1; D is undetermined. Germline lookup yields CDR1 LGHDT and CDR2 YNNKEL (reference sequence). The CDR3 loop spans 13 amino acids. Deletions cut 4 bases from V and 4 bases from J, with 8 bases between. CDR3 protein: CASSPGWYNEQFF. CDR3 nucleotide sequence: TGTGCCAGCAGCCCGGGCTGGTACAATGAGCAGTTCTTC.

This clonotype was seen repeatedly, ten times or more. V usage is TRBV28 and J usage is TRBJ2-4, with TRBD1 matching 7 bases. Trimming took 5 bases from V and 0 from J; bases not matched to a gene: 7. The CDR3 has 16 amino acids. CDR1 and CDR2 from the germline V gene are MDHEN and SYDVKM. The CDR3 DNA reads as TGTGCCAGCAGTCCAAGACAGGGCCTAGCCAAAAACATTCAGTACTTC. Amino acids: CASSPRQGLAKNIQYF.

J is TRBJ2-5 and V is TRBV7-4; TRBD2 aligns across 14 bases. Germline CDR1 SGHVT, CDR2 SQSDAQ. Trimming cost V 5 bases and J 7 bases; bases outside gene matches: 6. This CDR3 spans 15 amino acids. The CDR3 protein is CASSPTSGREVTQYF. CDR3 nucleotide sequence: TGTGCCAGCAGCCCGACTAGCGGGAGGGAGGTGACCCAGTACTTC.

This clonotype has a count of ten or more. The chain uses TRBV7-2 and TRBJ2-1; D gene ambiguous. This CDR3 is 15 amino acids long. Trimming cost V 5 bases and J 0 bases, with 11 bases left between them. Germline CDR1 SGHTA, CDR2 FQGNSA. The CDR3 DNA reads TGTGCCAGCAGCGTTATGGCCGTCTCCTACAATGAGCAGTTCTTC. Its protein product is CASSVMAVSYNEQFF. The variable domain in full, completed from reference TRBV7-2 and TRBJ2-1, reads GAGVSQSPSNKVTEKGKDVELRCDPISGHTALYWYRQSLGQGLEFLIYFQGNSAPDKSGLPSDRFSAERTGGSVSTLTIQRTQQEDSAVYLCASSVMAVSYNEQFFGPGTRLTVL.

The chain recombines TRBV2 with TRBJ1-4; 7 nucleotides line up with TRBD1. Losses at the gene ends were 3 bases for V and 10 bases for J; bases not matched to a gene: 8. The CDR3 is made up of 14 amino acids. From germline, CDR1 is SNHLY and CDR2 FYNNEI. CDR3 sequence reads: CASSDQDRVRKLFF. CDR3 in DNA: TGTGCCAGCAGTGACCAAGACAGGGTTCGAAAACTGTTTTTT. Based on the CDR3 plus reference TRBV2 and TRBJ1-4, the full variable domain is EPEVTQTPSHQVTQMGQEVILRCVPISNHLYFYWYRQILGQKVEFLVSFYNNEISEKSEIFDDQFSVERPDGSNFTLKIRSTKLEDSAMYFCASSDQDRVRKLFFGSGTQLSVL.

The chain combines TRBV28 with TRBJ1-1; TRBD1 might be the D (5 bases). The germline CDR1 and CDR2 sequences are MDHEN and SYDVKM. V was trimmed by 6 bases and J by 1 base, leaving 12 bases between them. The CDR3 totals 14 residues. The CDR3: CASRGTNTNTEAFF. The CDR3 region has the DNA TGTGCCAGCAGGGGGACGAACACGAACACTGAAGCTTTCTTT.